This T cell receptor (beta chain) was documented in a study of blood T cell repertoires in COVID-19. Background on the study: Samples of COVID-19 (acute and convalescent) were obtained from the United States, Italy and Spain. PBMCs, B-cell-depleted T cells, or T cells provided the cDNA or gDNA that made up the material.

Study processing details: Amplified reference gene primers provided the basis for estimating nucleated cell counts. Some clones are missing from TCRdb's copy, which holds only in-frame ones; the method was immunoSEQ multiplex PCR. The V and J calls and the clone size are those of that table, but D and trimming were determined from the DNA. The table shows over 60,000 clones, with roughly nine tenths occurring only once. Germline V gene data show CDR1 as GTSNPN and CDR2 as SVGIG (reference sequence). The CDR3 is made up of 14 amino acids. V was cut by 2 bases and J by 0 bases, with 9 bases left in between.

This chain connects TRBV30 to TRBJ2-3, with D unresolved. The source is a woman aged 45-59 years with active COVID-19. Sequences were obtained from peripheral blood. The CDR3 sequence is CAWSPQASTDTQYF. CDR3 bases: TGTGCCTGGAGTCCCCAGGCAAGCACAGATACGCAGTATTTT.